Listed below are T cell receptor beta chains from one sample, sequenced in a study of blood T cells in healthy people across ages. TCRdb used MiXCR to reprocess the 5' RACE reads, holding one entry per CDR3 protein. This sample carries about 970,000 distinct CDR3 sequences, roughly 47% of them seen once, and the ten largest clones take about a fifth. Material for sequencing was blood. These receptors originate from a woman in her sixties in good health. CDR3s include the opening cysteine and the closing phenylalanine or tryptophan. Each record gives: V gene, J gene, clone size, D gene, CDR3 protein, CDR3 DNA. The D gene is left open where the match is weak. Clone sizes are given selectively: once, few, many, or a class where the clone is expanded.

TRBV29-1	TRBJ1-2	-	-	CSVGSAITF	TGCAGCGTTGGATCTGCGATCACCTTC
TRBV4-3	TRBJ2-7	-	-	CASSQNRISASSYEQYF	TGCGCCAGCAGCCAAAATCGGATTAGCGCCTCCTCCTACGAGCAGTACTTC
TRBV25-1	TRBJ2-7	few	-	CASSGTGMSSYEQYF	TGTGCCAGCAGTGGCACAGGGATGAGCTCCTACGAGCAGTACTTC
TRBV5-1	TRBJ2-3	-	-	CASSALPNTDTQYF	TGCGCCAGCAGCGCGCTACCTAACACAGATACGCAGTATTTT
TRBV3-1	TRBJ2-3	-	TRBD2	CASSLGTSGNTDTQYF	TGTGCCAGCAGCCTGGGGACTAGCGGAAACACAGATACGCAGTATTTT
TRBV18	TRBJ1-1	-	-	CASSPQGFGAEAFF	TGTGCCAGCTCACCCCAGGGGTTTGGCGCTGAAGCTTTCTTT
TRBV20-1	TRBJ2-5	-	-	CSAMANPQETQYF	TGCAGTGCTATGGCCAACCCCCAAGAGACCCAGTACTTC
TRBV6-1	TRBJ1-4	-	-	CASEDTPRYYNGKLFF	TGTGCCAGCGAGGATACCCCCCGTTACTATAATGGAAAACTGTTTTTT
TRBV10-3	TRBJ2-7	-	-	CAIGAGTYEQYF	TGTGCCATCGGCGCCGGAACCTACGAGCAGTACTTC
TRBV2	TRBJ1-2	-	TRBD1	CASSGFGTGGHYGYTF	TGTGCCAGCAGTGGGTTTGGGACAGGGGGCCACTATGGCTACACCTTC
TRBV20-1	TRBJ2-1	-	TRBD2	CSATPTSGANEQFF	TGCAGTGCCACACCGACTAGCGGGGCCAATGAGCAGTTCTTC
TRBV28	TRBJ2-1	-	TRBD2	CASRARLAGYNEQFF	TGTGCCAGCAGGGCCCGTTTAGCGGGATACAATGAGCAGTTCTTC
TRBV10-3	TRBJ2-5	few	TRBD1	CAISEADRVGIETQYF	TGTGCCATCAGTGAGGCGGACAGGGTTGGAATTGAGACCCAGTACTTC
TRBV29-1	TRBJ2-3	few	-	CSVESGSTDTQYF	TGCAGCGTTGAATCAGGGAGCACAGATACGCAGTATTTT
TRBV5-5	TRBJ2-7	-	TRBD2	CASSLWRGSSYEQYF	TGTGCCAGCAGCTTGTGGCGGGGGAGTTCCTACGAGCAGTACTTC
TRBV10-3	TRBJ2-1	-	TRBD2	CAISLAGYNEQFF	TGTGCCATCAGTCTAGCGGGGTACAATGAGCAGTTCTTC
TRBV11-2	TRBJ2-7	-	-	CASSLVTGVSEQYF	TGTGCCAGCAGCTTAGTAACGGGAGTCTCCGAGCAGTACTTC
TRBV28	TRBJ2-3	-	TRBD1	CASSLSARGNTQYF	TGTGCCAGCAGTTTATCTGCCAGGGGGAATACGCAGTATTTT
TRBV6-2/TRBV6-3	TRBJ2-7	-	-	CASRGWVYEQYF	TGTGCCAGCCGGGGGTGGGTCTACGAGCAGTACTTC
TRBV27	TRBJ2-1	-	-	CASSFLLGEQFF	TGTGCCAGCAGCTTCCTCTTGGGTGAGCAGTTCTTC
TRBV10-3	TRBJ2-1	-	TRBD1	CAISEGTGMHIAYNEQFF	TGTGCCATCAGTGAGGGGACAGGGATGCATATCGCCTACAATGAGCAGTTCTTC
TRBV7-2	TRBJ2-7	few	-	CASSRYPGQWTNSYEQYF	TGTGCCAGCAGCCGTTACCCGGGACAGTGGACTAACTCCTACGAGCAGTACTTC